This is a list of T cell receptor beta chains from one sample in a study of shared clonotypes between healthy human individuals. The table came from immunoSEQ multiplex PCR; TCRdb's copy has only in-frame clones and leaves some out. The sample includes about 190,000 clones, approximately 61% of them seen just once. The sequenced sample was memory CD4+ T cells sorted from blood. The source of these receptors is a man younger than 45 in good health. The CDR3 runs from the conserved cysteine through the conserved F or W. The D gene is left open where the match is weak. Some rows have no size entry. The others give once, few or many, or a class for an expanded clone.

>TRBD2|-|TRBV11-2|TRBJ2-1
TGTGCCAGCAGCTTCTCCTCTACGACTAGCGCGTCCTCCTACAATGAGCAGTTCTTC
CASSFSSTTSASSYNEQFF
>TRBD2|-|TRBV5-1|TRBJ2-1
TGCGCCAGCAGAGATGGGAGCGGGGCCAATGAGCAGTTCTTC
CASRDGSGANEQFF
>TRBD1|-|TRBV6-1|TRBJ2-7
TGTGCCAGCAGTGATCAGGGACAGGGGCGATCCTACGAGCAGTACTTC
CASSDQGQGRSYEQYF
>TRBD2|few|TRBV2|TRBJ2-5
TGTGCCAGCAGGGGGGGGGAGACCCAGTACTTC
CASRGGETQYF
>TRBD1|-|TRBV18|TRBJ2-5
TGTGCCAGCTCGCGTCCGGACAGGGAGACGGAGACCCAGTACTTC
CASSRPDRETETQYF
>-|-|TRBV27|TRBJ2-1
TGTGCCAGCAGTGACCTACAGGGTGTGGGCAATGAGCAGTTCTTC
CASSDLQGVGNEQFF
>TRBD2|-|TRBV9|TRBJ2-1
TGTGCCAGCAGCGTAACGGGACTAGTTGATGAGCAGTTCTTC
CASSVTGLVDEQFF
>TRBD1|-|TRBV10-3|TRBJ2-3
TGTGCCATCAGACCGGGACAGGGGACAGATACGCAGTATTTT
CAIRPGQGTDTQYF
>-|-|TRBV5-1|TRBJ1-1
TGCGCCAGCAGCCCCACCGCGGGTGATTTCACTGAAGCTTTCTTT
CASSPTAGDFTEAFF
>TRBD1|-|TRBV6-1|TRBJ2-5
TGTGCCAGCAACCTTGGGACAGGGCAAGAGACCCAGTACTTC
CASNLGTGQETQYF
>-|many|TRBV7-2|TRBJ2-3
TGTGCCAGCAGCTTAGTTGCGGACCCTTTCACAGATACGCAGTATTTT
CASSLVADPFTDTQYF
>-|-|TRBV19|TRBJ2-3
TGTGCCAGTAGCACCTGGGACAGCACAGATACGCAGTATTTT
CASSTWDSTDTQYF
>TRBD1|-|TRBV6-6|TRBJ2-5
TGTGCCAGCAGTTACCCGGGACAGGGGCAAGAGACCCAGTACTTC
CASSYPGQGQETQYF
>-|few|TRBV7-9|TRBJ2-1
TGTGCCAGCAGCTCGGACAGCCGCTGGCAGTTCTTC
CASSSDSRWQFF
>-|-|TRBV7-9|TRBJ2-1
TGTGCCAGTGACCGGCTTGGCGGAAGTTACAATGAGCAGTTCTTC
CASDRLGGSYNEQFF
>-|-|TRBV5-1|TRBJ1-2
TGCGCCAGCAGCTTGGCTACAGGGAATTCGCTAAATTATGGCTACACCTTC
CASSLATGNSLNYGYTF